This TCR beta chain was recovered during a study of cytomegalovirus exposure and HLA in healthy donors. The study's findings and limits: Later work associated roughly 15,000 TCR beta sequences with HLA alleles at 0.05 false discovery rate.

The CDR3 is 14 amino acids. Per the germline V gene, CDR1 is SSHAT and CDR2 is FNYEAQ (reference sequence). V lost 6 bases and J lost 5; bases outside the gene matches: 8. Comments on this clone: Antigen: not known.

60 Vbeta and 13 Jbeta primers were used in PCR. Using immunoSEQ multiplex PCR, the repertoire was profiled, and TCRdb retains in-frame clones only, with some absent. The table lists approximately 160,000 clones, about 75% of them singletons. The origin of this receptor is a male donor in good health and CMV-seronegative. This sequence joins TRBV7-7 and TRBJ2-7; 9 nucleotides agree with TRBD1. Sequencing was done on a sample of PBMCs. CDR3 sequence: CASRKRDRVHEQYF. In DNA form, the CDR3 reads TGTGCCAGCAGAAAACGGGACAGGGTCCACGAGCAGTACTTC.